The 11 T cell receptor beta chains given below trace back to one sample, sequenced in a study of shared clonotypes between healthy human individuals. Repertoires were generated with immunoSEQ multiplex PCR, while TCRdb's copy carries only in-frame clones and drops some. The sample has about 2 million clones, about 95% seen once. CD45RO-negative cells were positively selected for CCR7, leaving out terminally differentiated effector memory CD45RA+ cells. Source material: naive CD8+ T cells sorted from blood. The receptors were gathered from a young man in good health.

The rearrangement uses TRBV9 and TRBJ2-7; D remains unclear. The CDR3 runs to 12 residues. V lost 4 bases and J 4 bases, leaving 9 bases between the germline ends. Per the germline V gene, CDR1 is SGDLS and CDR2 is YYNGEE. In nucleotides, the CDR3 is TGTGCCAGCAGCCCTCATCCGTACGAGCAGTACTTC. Translation: CASSPHPYEQYF.

The rearrangement uses TRBV19 and TRBJ2-1; D may be TRBD2 (5 bases). CDR3 length: 15 residues. V shed 3 bases and J shed 8 bases, with 17 bases lying between them. Germline V gene data show CDR1 as LNHDA and CDR2 as SQIVND (reference sequence). The CDR3 sequence: CASSIPDSYGDEQFF. The CDR3 nucleotides are TGTGCCAGTAGTATCCCGGACTCTTACGGCGATGAGCAGTTCTTC.

The chain carries TRBV2 and TRBJ1-6; D is undetermined. Looked up from germline, CDR1 is SNHLY and CDR2 is FYNNEI. Deletions cut 7 bases from V and 4 bases from J, with 17 bases between. This CDR3 is 16 amino acids long. DNA of the CDR3: TGTGCCAGCAACCCCCCGGCGGTGGGGTATAATTCACCCCTCCACTTT. The encoded protein is CASNPPAVGYNSPLHF.

The chain combines TRBV18 with TRBJ1-1, with D possibly TRBD1 on 5 matching bases. CDR1 and CDR2 (germline): KGHSH, LQKENI. Trimming took off 0 bases at V and 3 bases at J, with 14 bases between the two ends. The CDR3 spans 16 residues. The CDR3 DNA follows: TGTGCCAGCTCACCACCGGTCGGGGTGGGGCACACTGAAGCTTTCTTT. It is translated as CASSPPVGVGHTEAFF. The complete variable domain, with remaining parts taken from reference TRBV18 and TRBJ1-1, reads NAGVMQNPRHLVRRRGQEARLRCSPMKGHSHVYWYRQLPEEGLKFMVYLQKENIIDESGMPKERFSAEFPKEGPSILRIQQVVRGDSAAYFCASSPPVGVGHTEAFFGQGTRLTVV.

V gene TRBV5-6 combines with J gene TRBJ2-7; D unresolved. CDR1 and CDR2 from the germline V gene are SGHDT and YYEEEE. Trimming removed 4 bases at V and 6 bases at J, with 11 bases between. CDR3 length: 12 residues. Written as DNA, the CDR3 is TGTGCCAGCAGCGCTACAGTAACCGAGCAGTACTTC. It yields the protein CASSATVTEQYF.

The sample holds one count of this clone. The gene calls are TRBV19 and TRBJ1-1; the D is unclear. This CDR3 contains 11 residues. Germline V gene sequence: CDR1 LNHDA, CDR2 SQIVND (reference sequence). V lost 8 bases, J lost 1 base, and 5 bases lay in between. The CDR3 loop is CASGENTEAFF. CDR3 nucleotide sequence: TGTGCCAGTGGTGAGAACACTGAAGCTTTCTTT.

This rearrangement joins TRBV4-2 to TRBJ2-1, with a weak D call TRBD2 (6 bases). Germline V gene data show CDR1 as LGHNA and CDR2 as YNFKEQ. Between the trimmed V and J ends, which lost 0 bases and 4 bases, there was a span of 10 bases. The CDR3 is made up of 15 amino acids. The CDR3 nucleotides read TGTGCCAGCAGCCAAGATACGGGGGAGTACAATGAGCAGTTCTTC. This translates into CASSQDTGEYNEQFF.

The chain carries TRBV7-9 and TRBJ2-1, with TRBD2 matching over 9 bases. This CDR3 has 16 residues. Germline assignment: CDR1 SEHNR and CDR2 FQNEAQ (reference sequence). V was clipped by 3 bases and J by 5 bases; unmatched bases: 8. This chain's CDR3 is CASSLPAGGVDNEQFF. The DNA of the CDR3 is TGTGCCAGCAGCTTGCCAGCGGGAGGAGTAGACAATGAGCAGTTCTTC.

This clone was picked up one time. DNA of the CDR3: TGTGCCAGCAGTACCGCCGGGAGGAAAAACATTCAGTACTTC. Translated: CASSTAGRKNIQYF. The chain joins TRBV27 to TRBJ2-4, with TRBD2 matching over 7 bases. This CDR3 contains 14 residues. V was pared by 5 bases and J by 4 bases, with 5 bases of the junction left unmatched. Germline CDR1 and CDR2: MNHEY and SMNVEV (reference sequence).

This clone was observed a handful of times. This rearrangement joins TRBV9 to TRBJ1-1, with D perhaps TRBD1 (6 bases). The CDR3 sequence is 13 residues long. Germline-derived CDR1 and CDR2 are SGDLS and YYNGEE. The V and J ends lost 3 bases and 1 base respectively, with 7 bases between them. The CDR3 DNA reads TGTGCCAGCAGCGAACAGGGGAACACTGAAGCTTTCTTT. It codes for CASSEQGNTEAFF.

This chain connects TRBV2 to TRBJ2-5, with TRBD2 matching 14 bases. Germline-derived CDR1 and CDR2 are SNHLY and FYNNEI. The CDR3 is made up of 15 amino acids. The V and J ends lost 10 bases and 3 bases, in that order; junction bases with no gene match: 7. This CDR3 is CATLKGLAGEETQYF. CDR3 nucleotide sequence: TGTGCCACCCTAAAGGGACTAGCGGGAGAAGAGACCCAGTACTTC.